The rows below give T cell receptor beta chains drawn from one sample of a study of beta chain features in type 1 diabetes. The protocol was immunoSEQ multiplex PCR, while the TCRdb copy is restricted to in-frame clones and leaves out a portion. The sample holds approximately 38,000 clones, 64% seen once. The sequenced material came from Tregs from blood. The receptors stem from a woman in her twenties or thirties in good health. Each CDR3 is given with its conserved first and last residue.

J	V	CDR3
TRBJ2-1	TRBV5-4	CASSLVGTSVGEQFF
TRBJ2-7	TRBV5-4	CASSRQGAAVYEQYF
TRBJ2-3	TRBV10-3	CAISEWDSGSKDTQYF
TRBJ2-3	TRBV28	CASSPSADFTDTQYF
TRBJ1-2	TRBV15	CATSSPGTGDGYTF
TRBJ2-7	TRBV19	CASSRRGYPRAYEQYF
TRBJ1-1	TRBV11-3	CASSLQGNTEAFF
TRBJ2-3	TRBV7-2	CASRTSTDTQYF
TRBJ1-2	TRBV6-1	CASRRDNYGYTF
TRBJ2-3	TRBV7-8	CASSSALAGESVTQYF
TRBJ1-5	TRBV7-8	CASSRQGRQGAQHF
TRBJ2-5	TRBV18	CASSPSGETQYF
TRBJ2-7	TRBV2	CASSEALWLYEQYF
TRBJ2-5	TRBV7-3	CASSVAGGRETQYF
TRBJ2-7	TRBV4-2	CASSQGTDSYEQYF
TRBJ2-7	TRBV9	CASSVGGGNEQYF
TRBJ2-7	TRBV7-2	CASSVTWAGPIEQYF
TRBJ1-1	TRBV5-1	CASSYTSRARNTEAFF
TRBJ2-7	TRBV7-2	CASSLGTEFYEQYF
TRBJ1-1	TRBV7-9	CASSLGPRNQALRAFF
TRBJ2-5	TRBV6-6	CASRPIGRGETQYF
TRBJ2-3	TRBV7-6	CASSSNLGTDTQYF
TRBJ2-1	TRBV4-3	CASSSRLANEQFF
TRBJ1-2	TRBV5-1	CASSVNPGQRYGYTF
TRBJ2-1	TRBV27	CASSSQRRGPEQFF
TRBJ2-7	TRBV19	CASSIQGDEQYF
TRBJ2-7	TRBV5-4	CASSVRDRLTYEQYF
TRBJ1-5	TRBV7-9	CASSWGTGFQPQHF
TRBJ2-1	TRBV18	CASSPSAGDNEQFF
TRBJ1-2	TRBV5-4	CASSGRPSEYGYTF
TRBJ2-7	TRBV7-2	CASSAAGGGGYEQYF
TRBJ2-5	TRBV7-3	CASSLRGQGAPMGETQYF
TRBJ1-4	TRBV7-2	CASSFDLAGTEKLFF
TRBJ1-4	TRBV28	CASTRQGFKKLFF
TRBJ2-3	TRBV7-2	CASSPFGGRATDTQYF
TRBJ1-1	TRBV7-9	CASSPGQKNTEAFF
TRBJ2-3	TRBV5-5	CASSLAGVTYLGF
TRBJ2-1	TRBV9	CASSLFGQGAYEQFF
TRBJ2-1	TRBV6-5	CAMRSGGSCNEQFF
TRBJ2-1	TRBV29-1	CSGLGTSSSYNEQFF
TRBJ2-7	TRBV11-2	CASSHGGGRSYEQYF
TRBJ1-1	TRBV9	CASSVRDSGTEAFF
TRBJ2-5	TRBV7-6	CASSLAGLVSETQYF
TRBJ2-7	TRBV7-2	CASSRERDGYEQYF
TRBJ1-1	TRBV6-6	CASSYTGTGDTEAFF
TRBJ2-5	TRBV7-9	CASSLGLAGRTQYF
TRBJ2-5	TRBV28	CASSLSGSGETQYF
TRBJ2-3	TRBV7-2	CASSPGQGADTQYF
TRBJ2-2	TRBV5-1	CASSFAPSRGGTGELFF
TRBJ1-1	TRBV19	CASSPTEGRTEAFF
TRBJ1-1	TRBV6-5	CASSYDRSTEAFF
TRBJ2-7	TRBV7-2	CASSLGGRAYEQYF
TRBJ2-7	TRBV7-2	CASSPWSSGIEQYF
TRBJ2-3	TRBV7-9	CASSSPGQGPRTDTQYF
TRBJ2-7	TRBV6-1	CASSWRGQHEQYF
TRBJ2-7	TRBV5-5	CASTRGGAGYEQYF